This TCR beta chain came from a study of blood T cell repertoires in COVID-19. Overall study context: Collection of acute and convalescent COVID-19 samples took place in the United States, Italy and Spain. Nucleic acid was either cDNA or gDNA, and it came from T cells, B-cell-depleted T cells, or PBMCs.

Under the authors' procedure: From reference gene primer amplification, estimates of nucleated cell counts were derived. Using immunoSEQ multiplex PCR, the repertoire was profiled, and TCRdb retains in-frame clones only, with some absent. That table gives V, J and clone size, and the DNA gave D and trimming. The sample lists more than 130,000 clones, around 87% occurring once. Germline-derived CDR1 and CDR2 are MNHNY and SVGAGI (reference sequence). CDR3 length: 15 residues. The V and J ends lost 10 bases and 1 base respectively, with 17 bases between them. The sample was peripheral blood. The sequence was obtained from a woman aged 40 to 50 with acute or convalescent COVID-19. The chain couples TRBV6-6 to TRBJ1-5, with D unresolved. The CDR3: CATCGDWESNQPQHF. CDR3 nucleotides: TGTGCCACTTGTGGGGATTGGGAGAGCAATCAGCCCCAGCATTTT.